Presented here are 32 T cell receptor beta chains from one specimen sequenced in a study of CD8+ T cells in alopecia areata. Extracted RNA was reverse transcribed, and the resulting cDNA served as sequencing template. Sequencing was performed with immunoSEQ multiplex PCR; in TCRdb, only in-frame clones are kept and a portion is missing. The table lists about 200,000 clones, about two fifths of them singletons, with about 0.48% in the top ten. Treatment: oral pan-JAK inhibitor, 5-10 mg twice daily. The sequences come from CD4+ T cells sorted from blood, collected at week 34, from a patient treated with tofacitinib. The receptor set was obtained from a human donor with alopecia areata.

The V and J genes are TRBV27 and TRBJ2-6; D call uncertain. V gave up 4 bases and J gave up 0 bases, with 7 bases separating them. Germline CDR1 MNHEY, CDR2 SMNVEV (reference sequence). The CDR3 totals 15 residues. CDR3 amino acids: CASSSHGSGANVLTF. The CDR3, as DNA: TGTGCCAGCAGTTCCCACGGCTCTGGGGCCAACGTCCTGACTTTC.

The CDR3 reads CASSFWTGGNEQFF. CDR3 in DNA: TGTGCCAGCAGCTTCTGGACAGGGGGCAATGAGCAGTTCTTC. The chain employs TRBV7-2 and TRBJ2-1, with TRBD1 identical over 10 bases. CDR3 length: 14 amino acids. V shed 3 bases and J 6 bases; nucleotides not matched to a gene: 2. Germline CDR1 reads SGHTA; CDR2 reads FQGNSA. The full variable domain, in which reference TRBV7-2 and TRBJ2-1 provide the parts outside the CDR3, is GAGVSQSPSNKVTEKGKDVELRCDPISGHTALYWYRQSLGQGLEFLIYFQGNSAPDKSGLPSDRFSAERTGGSVSTLTIQRTQQEDSAVYLCASSFWTGGNEQFFGPGTRLTVL.

This chain links TRBV6-5 with TRBJ2-3; TRBD2 might be the D (6 bases). Trimming cost V 2 bases and J 3 bases, with 9 bases left between them. The CDR3 covers 14 residues. Per germline, CDR1 MNHEY and CDR2 SVGAGI. The DNA for the CDR3 is TGTGCCAGCAGTTACGGGGCGGGGACAGATACGCAGTATTTT. It encodes CASSYGAGTDTQYF.

This clone was recorded once. This chain uses TRBV30 with TRBJ2-7, with TRBD2 identical over 11 bases. Trimming at V came to 2 bases and at J to 4 bases, leaving 4 bases not matched to a gene. This CDR3 spans 14 amino acids. Germline lookup yields CDR1 GTSNPN and CDR2 SVGIG (reference sequence). The CDR3 protein is CAWSPTSGSYEQYF. CDR3 DNA sequence: TGTGCCTGGAGTCCAACTAGCGGGAGTTACGAGCAGTACTTC.

This clone showed up many times. V usage is TRBV20-1 and J usage is TRBJ2-3; no reliable D call. The CDR3 spans 11 residues. Per germline, CDR1 DFQATT and CDR2 SNEGSKA (reference sequence). The V gene lost 2 bases and the J gene lost 5 bases, with 5 bases spanning the gap. As DNA, the CDR3 is TGCAGTGCTAGAAGGGTAGATACGCAGTATTTT. It translates to CSARRVDTQYF.

This clone was seen a handful of times. The gene calls are TRBV7-8 and TRBJ2-6, with D perhaps TRBD2 (6 bases). The length of the CDR3 is 16 residues. Trimming shortened V by 6 bases and J by 4 bases, and 16 bases separated the two germline ends. The germline gives CDR1 SGHVS, CDR2 FQNEAQ. The CDR3 sequence: CASREGRAIGANVLTF. The DNA of the CDR3 is TGTGCCAGCAGGGAGGGTAGGGCCATAGGGGCCAACGTCCTGACTTTC.

The chain has TRBV10-3 and TRBJ1-5, with TRBD1 as a possible D gene (6 bases). CDR3 length: 13 residues. CDR1 ENHRY and CDR2 SYGVKD come from the germline V gene. V dropped 9 bases and J dropped 6 bases, with 15 bases sitting between them. The CDR3 is CAMCPGDGQPQHF. As DNA, the CDR3 is TGTGCCATGTGCCCAGGGGACGGTCAGCCCCAGCATTTT.

Only a few counts were recorded for this clone. The J gene is TRBJ2-5, the V gene TRBV15; perhaps TRBD1 as D (5 bases). With the DNA end fitting TRBJ2-7 better, the J assignment may be wrong. Germline values: CDR1 LNHNV, CDR2 YYDKDF (reference sequence). The CDR3 sequence is 16 residues long. The CDR3 region has the DNA TGTGCCACCAGCCGTGAGACAGCCGACGGAGCCTACGAGCAGTACTTC. It is translated as CATSRETADGAYEQYF.

This clone was picked up a small number of times. The chain recombines TRBV7-2 with TRBJ2-3; tentatively, D is TRBD2 (5 bases). Trimming cost V 3 bases and J 6 bases, with 16 bases left between them. Germline V CDR1 and CDR2: SGHTA, FQGNSA. The CDR3 is 15 amino acids. The CDR3 protein is CASSFRTRGSDTQYF. Written as DNA, the CDR3 is TGTGCCAGCAGCTTCCGTACCCGGGGATCGGATACGCAGTATTTT.

The gene calls are TRBV30 and TRBJ2-1; possible D gene TRBD2, 6 bases. Germline V gene data show CDR1 as GTSNPN and CDR2 as SVGIG (reference sequence). The CDR3 has 15 residues. The V end was cut by 3 bases, the J end by 4 bases, with 16 bases between. CDR3 DNA sequence: TGTGCCTGGAGCCAAGAGGGAGGTAGTTACAATGAGCAGTTCTTC. It translates to CAWSQEGGSYNEQFF.

In this sample, this clone turned up a few times. The chain is built from TRBV18 and TRBJ2-1; D is unclear. Germline values: CDR1 KGHSH, CDR2 LQKENI. The length of the CDR3 is 12 residues. Trimming cost V 5 bases and J 8 bases, with 10 bases left between them. The CDR3 nucleotides are TGTGCCAGCTCAGCGCGGTCCGATGAGCAGTTCTTC. Translating gives CASSARSDEQFF.

This clone has a handful of counts. Here the CDR3 DNA reads TGTGCCAGCAGCCCAGGGGGGGGCGTCGGCACTGAAGCTTTCTTT. Its translation: CASSPGGGVGTEAFF. This chain links TRBV7-2 with TRBJ1-1; 7 nucleotides match TRBD1. Germline CDR1 and CDR2: SGHTA and FQGNSA. Unmatched junction bases numbered 10, after V lost 5 bases and J lost 4 bases. There are 15 residues in the CDR3.

V gene TRBV6-6 combines with J gene TRBJ2-3; weak D call: TRBD2 (5 bases). CDR3 length: 14 residues. CDR1 is MNHNY, CDR2 SVGAGI, per germline (reference sequence). The V end lost 0 bases, the J end lost 6 bases, and 10 bases lay between the germline ends. The CDR3 sequence is CASSYSTTTDTQYF. The CDR3 region has the DNA TGTGCCAGCAGTTACTCGACGACTACCGATACGCAGTATTTT.

The V and J genes are TRBV7-9 and TRBJ2-1; tentative D call: TRBD2 (5 bases). Germline lookup yields CDR1 SEHNR and CDR2 FQNEAQ (reference sequence). The V end lost 4 bases, the J end lost 11 bases, and 12 bases lay between the germline ends. This CDR3 is built from 12 residues. This CDR3 is CASSSQTNQQFF. The CDR3 DNA reads TGTGCCAGCAGCTCCCAGACTAATCAGCAGTTCTTC. Looking up the rest from reference TRBV7-9 and TRBJ2-1 gives the full variable domain: DTGVSQNPRHKITKRGQNVTFRCDPISEHNRLYWYRQTLGQGPEFLTYFQNEAQLEKSRLLSDRFSAERPKGSFSTLEIQRTEQGDSAMYLCASSSQTNQQFFGPGTRLTVL.

The chain recombines TRBV7-6 with TRBJ2-2, with TRBD1 matching over 7 bases. The V and J ends lost 5 bases and 12 bases, in that order; junction bases with no gene match: 9. This CDR3 is built from 13 residues. Germline CDR1 reads SGHVS; CDR2 reads FNYEAQ. The CDR3 is CASSQRDSLQLFF. CDR3 DNA sequence: TGTGCCAGCAGCCAAAGGGACAGCCTTCAGCTGTTTTTT.

The table lists this clone with a few counts. This CDR3 is CAWNPPGPQETQYF. CDR3 in DNA: TGTGCCTGGAACCCTCCGGGGCCCCAAGAGACCCAGTACTTC. The chain links TRBV30 to TRBJ2-5; D is tentatively TRBD1 or TRBD2 (5 bases each). CDR3 length equals 14 residues. Trimming removed 4 bases at V and 1 base at J, with 13 bases between. Germline V CDR1 and CDR2: GTSNPN, SVGIG (reference sequence).

The chain uses TRBV29-1 and TRBJ1-4; a possible D gene is TRBD1 (6 bases). CDR1 and CDR2 (germline): SQVTM, ANQGSEA. The V and J ends lost 5 bases and 3 bases respectively, with 13 bases between them. The CDR3 consists of 14 residues. The CDR3 spells CSVRGLRANEKLFF. DNA of the CDR3: TGCAGCGTTAGGGGGTTAAGGGCTAATGAAAAACTGTTTTTT.

This chain links TRBV27 with TRBJ1-2, with D possibly TRBD1 on 5 matching bases. Germline CDR1 is MNHEY and CDR2 is SMNVEV (reference sequence). Trimming took 6 bases from V and 2 from J, leaving 10 bases between them. The CDR3 extends over 13 amino acids. DNA of the CDR3: TGTGCCAGCAGGCGGGACGGGAACTATGGCTACACCTTC. Protein: CASRRDGNYGYTF.

The chain links TRBV2 to TRBJ2-2; D ambiguous. The V gene lost 5 bases and the J gene lost 0 bases, with 4 bases spanning the gap. The CDR3 loop spans 13 amino acids. Germline CDR1 SNHLY, CDR2 FYNNEI. The CDR3 DNA follows: TGTGCCAGCAGTAAGACGAACACCGGGGAGCTGTTTTTT. It translates to CASSKTNTGELFF.

The rearrangement joins TRBV5-1 to TRBJ2-5; 12 bases agree with TRBD1. The CDR3 is made up of 18 amino acids. The V and J ends lost 0 bases and 5 bases, in that order; junction bases with no gene match: 11. Germline values: CDR1 SGHRS, CDR2 YFSETQ. Here the CDR3 reads CASSLALHPGQGAETQYF. The CDR3 DNA reads TGCGCCAGCAGCTTGGCCCTACACCCGGGACAGGGGGCTGAGACCCAGTACTTC. The full variable domain, its missing parts supplied by reference TRBV5-1 and TRBJ2-5, is KAGVTQTPRYLIKTRGQQVTLSCSPISGHRSVSWYQQTPGQGLQFLFEYFSETQRNKGNFPGRFSGRQFSNSRSEMNVSTLELGDSALYLCASSLALHPGQGAETQYFGPGTRLLVL.

This clone has more than one count but fewer than ten. The chain recombines TRBV29-1 with TRBJ2-1; D may be TRBD1 or TRBD2 (5 bases each). This CDR3 region has 20 residues. Per the germline V gene, CDR1 is SQVTM and CDR2 is ANQGSEA. V shed 0 bases and J shed 0 bases, with 24 bases lying between them. In DNA, the CDR3 is TGCAGCGTTGAAGATCTTCCCGACTTGAGGGACGCGAGCTCCTACAATGAGCAGTTCTTC. This codes for CSVEDLPDLRDASSYNEQFF.

This chain links TRBV18 with TRBJ2-1; 8 bases line up with TRBD2. Germline CDR1 KGHSH, CDR2 LQKENI. V was pared by 3 bases and J by 7 bases, with 5 bases of the junction left unmatched. The CDR3 consists of 14 residues. CDR3 coding DNA: TGTGCCAGCTCACCCAGCATAGCGGGGAATGAGCAGTTCTTC. It encodes CASSPSIAGNEQFF.

The chain employs TRBV2 and TRBJ2-3, with 9 nucleotides matching TRBD2. The CDR3 spans 18 residues. CDR1 SNHLY and CDR2 FYNNEI come from the germline V gene. V was clipped by 7 bases and J by 6 bases; unmatched bases: 20. CDR3 nucleotide sequence: TGTGCCAGCACCAAAAGACCCCATGCGGGGGGGTCATTTGATACGCAGTATTTT. This translates into CASTKRPHAGGSFDTQYF. Full variable domain (missing parts from reference TRBV2 and TRBJ2-3): EPEVTQTPSHQVTQMGQEVILRCVPISNHLYFYWYRQILGQKVEFLVSFYNNEISEKSEIFDDQFSVERPDGSNFTLKIRSTKLEDSAMYFCASTKRPHAGGSFDTQYFGPGTRLTVL.

This clone was counted once. The rearrangement uses TRBV30 and TRBJ1-2, with TRBD1 identical over 9 bases. The J segment lost 4 bases and the V segment lost 5 bases, leaving 14 bases of the junction unmatched. The V gene's germline CDR1 is GTSNPN and CDR2 SVGIG (reference sequence). The CDR3 totals 16 residues. CDR3 amino acids: CAWRGTGPGMGYGYTF. Written as DNA, the CDR3 is TGTGCCTGGCGAGGGACAGGGCCCGGGATGGGCTATGGCTACACCTTC.

Here the CDR3 DNA reads TGTGCCAGCACCCGACAGGGGATAACCTACGAGCAGTACTTC. This sequence encodes CASTRQGITYEQYF. This sequence joins TRBV6-1 and TRBJ2-7; 8 bases agree with TRBD1. With V trimmed by 7 bases and J by 2 bases, 7 bases remained unmatched. Per germline, CDR1 MNHNS and CDR2 SASEGT. This CDR3 is 14 amino acids long.

The chain has TRBV29-1 and TRBJ1-2; 11 bases match TRBD1. Germline V gene data show CDR1 as SQVTM and CDR2 as ANQGSEA. This CDR3 contains 13 residues. J gave up 4 bases and V 7 bases, and 5 bases lay outside the gene matches. CDR3 DNA: TGCAGCGCGGACAGGGGGCGAGGCTATGGCTACACCTTC. Its protein is CSADRGRGYGYTF. Full variable domain (rest looked up from reference TRBV29-1 and TRBJ1-2): SAVISQKPSRDICQRGTSLTIQCQVDSQVTMMFWYRQQPGQSLTLIATANQGSEATYESGFVIDKFPISRPNLTFSTLTVSNMSPEDSSIYLCSADRGRGYGYTFGSGTRLTVV.

V gene TRBV6-1 combines with J gene TRBJ1-2, with a tentative D call TRBD1 (6 bases). Germline V lookup: CDR1 MNHNS, CDR2 SASEGT. V lost 6 bases, J lost 2 bases, and 13 bases lay in between. This CDR3 comprises 14 residues. CDR3 loop: CASSPTGSNYGYTF. The CDR3 nucleotides are TGTGCCAGCAGCCCGACAGGATCCAACTATGGCTACACCTTC.

The V call is TRBV2, the J call TRBJ2-7; the match to TRBD1 covers 7 bases. This CDR3 is 12 amino acids long. Trimming cost V 10 bases and J 3 bases; bases outside gene matches: 6. Germline V gives CDR1 SNHLY, CDR2 FYNNEI. The CDR3: CATSRDSYEQYF. CDR3 coding DNA: TGTGCCACCTCCCGGGACAGCTACGAGCAGTACTTC.

The chain links TRBV6-1 to TRBJ1-1; D unclear. With 7 bases removed from V and 4 bases from J, the gap between germline ends came to 13 bases. Germline CDR1 MNHNS, CDR2 SASEGT. The CDR3 consists of 13 residues. CDR3 sequence reads: CASTREGFTEAFF. The CDR3 bases are TGTGCCAGCACACGGGAGGGTTTCACTGAAGCTTTCTTT.

About this clone itself: Other nucleotide sequences from this sample produce the same CDR3. V is TRBV9 and J is TRBJ2-3; D is unclear. In germline, CDR1 is SGDLS, CDR2 YYNGEE. The CDR3 has 12 amino acids. Trimming removed 0 bases from V and 3 bases from J, with 2 bases in between. CDR3 DNA: TGTGCCAGCAGCGTAGGAACAGATACGCAGTATTTT. Protein: CASSVGTDTQYF.

The genes are TRBV7-9 and TRBJ2-1; D unresolved. Trimming pared 3 bases from V and 6 bases from J, leaving 12 bases between. CDR1 is SEHNR and CDR2 is FQNEAQ in the germline V gene (reference sequence). The CDR3 has 14 residues. CDR3 protein: CASSLQTRVNEQFF. The CDR3 DNA sequence: TGTGCCAGCAGCTTGCAGACACGCGTCAATGAGCAGTTCTTC.

This clone was counted a few times. This chain links TRBV29-1 with TRBJ1-4; 7 nucleotides align to TRBD1. Germline V gene sequence: CDR1 SQVTM, CDR2 ANQGSEA. J gave up 5 bases and V 7 bases, and 4 bases lay outside the gene matches. There are 12 residues in the CDR3. For the CDR3, the DNA is TGCAGCGAGACAGGGCGGAATGAAAAACTGTTTTTT. As protein: CSETGRNEKLFF.